This TCR beta chain was identified in a study of cytomegalovirus exposure and HLA in healthy donors. Study outcomes and limitations: Later genetic work tied a missense DCLRE1C variant to beta-chain V and J trimming. HLA allele associations emerged for about 16,000 TCR beta sequences in a later analysis, at 0.05 false discovery rate.

The junction had 4 bases not matched to a gene; V was cut back by 4 bases and J by 4 bases. The germline V gene encodes CDR1 SGHTA and CDR2 FQGNSA. CDR3 length: 13 residues. About this clone: No antigen is known for it.

Primers for the PCR totalled 60 Vbeta and 13 Jbeta. In the authors' workflow: The count from a later analysis was some 80 million unique TCR beta chains, around 10 million of them shared. Here immunoSEQ multiplex PCR was the method, and the copy in TCRdb shows in-frame clones only, minus some. The D gene and trimming were derived from the DNA, and the V and J assignments and clone size from that table. This sample carries some 95,000 clones, over 70% of them seen once, and the ten largest clones take roughly 4.5%. The specimen was PBMCs. V is TRBV7-2 and J is TRBJ2-7, with TRBD2 identical over 7 bases. The sequence came from a middle-aged woman in good health and CMV-seronegative. CDR3 coding DNA: TGTGCCAGCAGCTCCTGGGGGGGGTACGAGCAGTACTTC. It translates to CASSSWGGYEQYF.